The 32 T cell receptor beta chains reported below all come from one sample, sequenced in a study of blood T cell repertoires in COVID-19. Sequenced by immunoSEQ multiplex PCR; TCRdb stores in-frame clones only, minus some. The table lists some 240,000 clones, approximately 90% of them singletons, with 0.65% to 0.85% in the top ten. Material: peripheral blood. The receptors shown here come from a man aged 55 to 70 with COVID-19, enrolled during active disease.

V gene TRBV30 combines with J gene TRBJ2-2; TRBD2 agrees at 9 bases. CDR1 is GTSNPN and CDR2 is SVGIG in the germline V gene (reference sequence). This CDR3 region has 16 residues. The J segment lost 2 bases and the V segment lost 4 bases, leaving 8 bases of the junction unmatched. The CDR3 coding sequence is TGTGCCTGGACCTTGGCGGGAGGGCCTAACACCGGGGAGCTGTTTTTT. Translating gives CAWTLAGGPNTGELFF.

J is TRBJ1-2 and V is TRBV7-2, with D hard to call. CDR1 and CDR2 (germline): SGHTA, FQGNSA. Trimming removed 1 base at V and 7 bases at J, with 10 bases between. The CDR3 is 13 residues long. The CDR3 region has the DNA TGTGCCAGCAGCTTAGGCAGCGTCGGTGGCTACACCTTC. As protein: CASSLGSVGGYTF.

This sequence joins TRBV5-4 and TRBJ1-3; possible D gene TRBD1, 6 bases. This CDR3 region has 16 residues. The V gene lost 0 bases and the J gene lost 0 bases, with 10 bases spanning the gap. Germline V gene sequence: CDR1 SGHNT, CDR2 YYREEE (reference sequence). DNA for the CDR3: TGTGCCAGCAGCTTGGCCACGACAGGCTCTGGAAACACCATATATTTT. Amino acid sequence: CASSLATTGSGNTIYF.

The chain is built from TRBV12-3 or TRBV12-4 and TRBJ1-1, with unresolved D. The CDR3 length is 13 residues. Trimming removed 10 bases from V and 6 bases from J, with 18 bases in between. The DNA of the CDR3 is TGTGCCACCCTTTGGGGAGACGGGGCTGAAGCTTTCTTT. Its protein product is CATLWGDGAEAFF.

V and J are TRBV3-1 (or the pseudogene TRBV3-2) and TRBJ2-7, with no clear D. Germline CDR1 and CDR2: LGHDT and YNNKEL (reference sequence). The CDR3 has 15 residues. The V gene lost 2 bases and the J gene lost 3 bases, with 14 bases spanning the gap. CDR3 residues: CASSQTAANNYEQYF. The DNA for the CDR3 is TGTGCCAGCAGCCAAACGGCAGCGAACAACTACGAGCAGTACTTC.

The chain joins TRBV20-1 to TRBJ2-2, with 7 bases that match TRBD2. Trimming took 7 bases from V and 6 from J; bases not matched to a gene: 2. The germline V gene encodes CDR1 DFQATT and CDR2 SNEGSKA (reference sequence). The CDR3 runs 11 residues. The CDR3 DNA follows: TGCAGTGTGGGAGGGGCCGGGGAGCTGTTTTTT. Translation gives CSVGGAGELFF.

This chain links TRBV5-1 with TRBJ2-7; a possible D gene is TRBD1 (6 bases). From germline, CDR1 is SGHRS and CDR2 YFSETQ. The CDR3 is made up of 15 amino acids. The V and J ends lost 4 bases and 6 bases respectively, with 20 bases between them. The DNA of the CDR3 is TGCGCCAGCAGCCCTCAGACAGGCGACACCTTCGAGCAGTACTTC. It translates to CASSPQTGDTFEQYF.

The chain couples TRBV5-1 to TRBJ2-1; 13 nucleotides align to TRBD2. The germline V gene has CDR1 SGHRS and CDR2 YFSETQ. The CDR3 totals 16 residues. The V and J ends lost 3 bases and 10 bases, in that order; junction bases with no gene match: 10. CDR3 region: CASSSSTSGRAWEQFF. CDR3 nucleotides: TGCGCCAGCAGCTCCTCAACTAGCGGGAGGGCCTGGGAGCAGTTCTTC. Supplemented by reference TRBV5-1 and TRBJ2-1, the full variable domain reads KAGVTQTPRYLIKTRGQQVTLSCSPISGHRSVSWYQQTPGQGLQFLFEYFSETQRNKGNFPGRFSGRQFSNSRSEMNVSTLELGDSALYLCASSSSTSGRAWEQFFGPGTRLTVL.

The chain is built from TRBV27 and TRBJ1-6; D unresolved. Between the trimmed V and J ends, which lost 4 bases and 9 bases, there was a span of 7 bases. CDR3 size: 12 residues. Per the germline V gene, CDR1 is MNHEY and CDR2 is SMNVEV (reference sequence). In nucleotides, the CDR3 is TGTGCCAGCAGTTCTGGTAGTTCACCCCTCCACTTT. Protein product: CASSSGSSPLHF.

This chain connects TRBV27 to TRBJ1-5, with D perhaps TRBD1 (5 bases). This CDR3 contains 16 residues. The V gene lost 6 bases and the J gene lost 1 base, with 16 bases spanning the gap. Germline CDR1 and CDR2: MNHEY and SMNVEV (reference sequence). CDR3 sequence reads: CASSPGHNKSNQPQHF. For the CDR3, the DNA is TGTGCCAGCAGCCCAGGGCACAATAAGAGCAATCAGCCCCAGCATTTT.

CDR3 sequence reads: CASSQEIVHSTGDTQYF. CDR3 nucleotides: TGTGCCAGCAGCCAAGAGATTGTACACTCAACAGGAGATACGCAGTATTTT. V gene TRBV4-2 combines with J gene TRBJ2-3; D is possibly TRBD1 (5 bases). CDR1 and CDR2 (germline): LGHNA, YNFKEQ. Trimming pared 0 bases from V and 5 bases from J, leaving 18 bases between. CDR3 size: 17 residues.

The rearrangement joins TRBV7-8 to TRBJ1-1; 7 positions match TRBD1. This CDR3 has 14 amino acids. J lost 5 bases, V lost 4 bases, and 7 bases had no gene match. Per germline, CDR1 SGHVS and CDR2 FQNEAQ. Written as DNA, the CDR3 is TGTGCCAGCAGCTCACAGGGGCAGGGAACTGAAGCTTTCTTT. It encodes CASSSQGQGTEAFF.

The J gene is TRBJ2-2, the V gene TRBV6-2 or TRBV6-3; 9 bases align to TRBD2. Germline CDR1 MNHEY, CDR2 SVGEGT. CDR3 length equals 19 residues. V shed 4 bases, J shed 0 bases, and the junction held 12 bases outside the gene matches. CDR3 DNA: TGTGCCAGCAGTTCTCCGACTAGCGGCATAATCGCGAACACCGGGGAGCTGTTTTTT. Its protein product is CASSSPTSGIIANTGELFF.

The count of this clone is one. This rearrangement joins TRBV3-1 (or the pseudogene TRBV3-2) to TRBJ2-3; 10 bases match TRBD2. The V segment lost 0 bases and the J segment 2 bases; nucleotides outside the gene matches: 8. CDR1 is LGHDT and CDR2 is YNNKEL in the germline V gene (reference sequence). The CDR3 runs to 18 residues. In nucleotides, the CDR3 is TGTGCCAGCAGCCAAGATTTCGGGCTAGCGGGGGTCACAGATACGCAGTATTTT. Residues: CASSQDFGLAGVTDTQYF.

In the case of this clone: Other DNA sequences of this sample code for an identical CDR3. CDR3 nucleotides: TGCGCCAGCAGCCAAGCTGGAGGCCAGCCCCAGCATTTT. As protein: CASSQAGGQPQHF. The chain carries TRBV4-1 and TRBJ1-5; D is unresolved. The CDR3 spans 13 residues. V shed 1 base and J shed 7 bases, with 8 bases lying between them. Germline V gene lookup returns CDR1 MGHRA and CDR2 YSYEKL.

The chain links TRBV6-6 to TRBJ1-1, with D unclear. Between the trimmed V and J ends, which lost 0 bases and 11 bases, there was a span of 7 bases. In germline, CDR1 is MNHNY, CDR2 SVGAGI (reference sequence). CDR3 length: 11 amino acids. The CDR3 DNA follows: TGTGCCAGCAGTTACTCGATGAGGGCTTTCTTT. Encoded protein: CASSYSMRAFF.

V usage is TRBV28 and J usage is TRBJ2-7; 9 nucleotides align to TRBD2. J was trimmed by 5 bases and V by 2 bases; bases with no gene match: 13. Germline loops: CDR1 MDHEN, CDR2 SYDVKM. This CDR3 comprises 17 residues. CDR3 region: CASSLKPSGRRSNEQYF. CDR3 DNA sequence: TGTGCCAGCAGTTTAAAGCCCAGCGGGAGGCGTTCCAACGAGCAGTACTTC.

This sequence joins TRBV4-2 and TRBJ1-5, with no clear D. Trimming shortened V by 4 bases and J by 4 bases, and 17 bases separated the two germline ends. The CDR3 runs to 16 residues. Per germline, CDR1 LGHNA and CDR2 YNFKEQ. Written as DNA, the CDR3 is TGTGCCAGCAGCCCGGAGAAACACGGGGAGAATCAGCCCCAGCATTTT. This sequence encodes CASSPEKHGENQPQHF.

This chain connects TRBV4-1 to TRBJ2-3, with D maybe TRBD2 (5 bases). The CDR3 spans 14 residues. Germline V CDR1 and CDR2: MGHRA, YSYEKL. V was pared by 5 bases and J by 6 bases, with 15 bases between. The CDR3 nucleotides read TGCGCCAGCAGCTCCGCGCGGGCTGAGGATACGCAGTATTTT. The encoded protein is CASSSARAEDTQYF.

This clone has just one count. This CDR3 is CASSPGTGGREKLFF. In DNA, the CDR3 is TGTGCCAGCAGTCCCGGGACAGGGGGACGTGAAAAACTGTTTTTT. The chain employs TRBV27 and TRBJ1-4; 11 bases line up with TRBD1. This CDR3 is 15 amino acids long. Germline V gene lookup returns CDR1 MNHEY and CDR2 SMNVEV (reference sequence). The V and J ends lost 5 bases and 7 bases, in that order; junction bases with no gene match: 6.

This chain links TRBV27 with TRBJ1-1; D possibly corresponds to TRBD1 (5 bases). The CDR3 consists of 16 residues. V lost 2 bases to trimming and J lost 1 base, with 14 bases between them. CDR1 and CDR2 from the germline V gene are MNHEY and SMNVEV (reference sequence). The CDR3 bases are TGTGCCAGCAGTTTAAGGTACAGGTCCCAGAACACTGAAGCTTTCTTT. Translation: CASSLRYRSQNTEAFF.

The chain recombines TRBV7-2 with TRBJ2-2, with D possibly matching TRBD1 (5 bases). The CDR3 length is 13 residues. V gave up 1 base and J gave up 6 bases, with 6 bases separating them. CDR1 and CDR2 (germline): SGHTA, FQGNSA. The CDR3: CASSLEGAGELFF. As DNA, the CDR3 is TGTGCCAGCAGCTTAGAAGGGGCCGGGGAGCTGTTTTTT.

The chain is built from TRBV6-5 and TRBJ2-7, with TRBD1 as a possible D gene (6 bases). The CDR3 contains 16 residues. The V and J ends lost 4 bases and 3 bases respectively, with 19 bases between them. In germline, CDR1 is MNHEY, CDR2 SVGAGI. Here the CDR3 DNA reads TGTGCCAGCAGTTCCCGCGCCCCAGGGGAAAACTACGAGCAGTACTTC. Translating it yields CASSSRAPGENYEQYF.

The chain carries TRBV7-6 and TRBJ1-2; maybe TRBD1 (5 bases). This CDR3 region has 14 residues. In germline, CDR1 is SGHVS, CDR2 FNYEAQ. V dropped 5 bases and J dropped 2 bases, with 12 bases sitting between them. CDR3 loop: CASSPTDTNYGYTF. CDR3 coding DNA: TGTGCCAGCAGCCCTACGGACACGAACTATGGCTACACCTTC.

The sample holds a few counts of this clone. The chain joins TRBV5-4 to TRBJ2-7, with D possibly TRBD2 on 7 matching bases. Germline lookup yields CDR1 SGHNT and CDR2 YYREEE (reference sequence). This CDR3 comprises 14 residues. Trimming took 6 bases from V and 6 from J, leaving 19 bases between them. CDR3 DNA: TGTGCCAGCACCTCCTTCGGCGGGGGCGGCGAGCAGTACTTC. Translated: CASTSFGGGGEQYF.

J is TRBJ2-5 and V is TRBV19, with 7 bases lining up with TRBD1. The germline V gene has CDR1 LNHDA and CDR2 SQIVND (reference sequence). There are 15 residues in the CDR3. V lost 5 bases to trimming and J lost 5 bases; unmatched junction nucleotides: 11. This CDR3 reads CASSSSGQVGETQYF. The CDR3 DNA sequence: TGTGCCAGTAGTTCCTCCGGACAGGTTGGTGAGACCCAGTACTTC.

As DNA, the CDR3 is TGTGCCAGCAGGAAACTGGTCGGAGCGGGAGGCACAGATACGCAGTATTTT. It is translated as CASRKLVGAGGTDTQYF. This chain links TRBV7-9 with TRBJ2-3; 8 bases map to TRBD2. The ends lost 6 bases at V and 1 base at J; junction bases unmatched: 12. The CDR3 runs to 17 residues. Germline V lookup: CDR1 SEHNR, CDR2 FQNEAQ (reference sequence).

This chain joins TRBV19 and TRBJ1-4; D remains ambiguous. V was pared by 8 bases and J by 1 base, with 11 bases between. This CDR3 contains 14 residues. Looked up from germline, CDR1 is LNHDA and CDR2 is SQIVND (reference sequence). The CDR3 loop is CASGDRGTNEKLFF. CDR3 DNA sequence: TGTGCCAGTGGGGATCGGGGAACTAATGAAAAACTGTTTTTT.

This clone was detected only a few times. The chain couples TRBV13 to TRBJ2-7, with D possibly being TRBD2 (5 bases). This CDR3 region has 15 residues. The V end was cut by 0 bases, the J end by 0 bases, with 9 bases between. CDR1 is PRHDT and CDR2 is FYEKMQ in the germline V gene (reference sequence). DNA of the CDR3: TGTGCCAGCAGCTTAGGGGGCCGGGACTCCTACGAGCAGTACTTC. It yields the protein CASSLGGRDSYEQYF.

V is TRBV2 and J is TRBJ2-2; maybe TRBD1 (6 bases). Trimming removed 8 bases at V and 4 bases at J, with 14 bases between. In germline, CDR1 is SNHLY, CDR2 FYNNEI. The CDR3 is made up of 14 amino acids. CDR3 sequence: CASRPDRPTGELFF. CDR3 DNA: TGTGCCAGCCGCCCCGACAGGCCCACCGGGGAGCTGTTTTTT.

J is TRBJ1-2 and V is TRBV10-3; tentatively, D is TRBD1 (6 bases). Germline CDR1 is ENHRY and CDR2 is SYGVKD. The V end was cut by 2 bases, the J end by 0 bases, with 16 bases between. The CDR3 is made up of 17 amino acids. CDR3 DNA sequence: TGTGCCATCAGTGAGCGGGAACAGGGCTCTGCTAACTATGGCTACACCTTC. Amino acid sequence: CAISEREQGSANYGYTF.

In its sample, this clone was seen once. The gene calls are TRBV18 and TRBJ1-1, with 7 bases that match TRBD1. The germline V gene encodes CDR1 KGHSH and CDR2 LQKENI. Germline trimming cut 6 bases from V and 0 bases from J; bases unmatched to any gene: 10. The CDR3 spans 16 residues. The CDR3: CASSPGTANMNTEAFF. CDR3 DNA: TGTGCCAGCTCTCCCGGGACAGCAAACATGAACACTGAAGCTTTCTTT.